This T cell receptor beta chain was found in a study of CD8+CD57+ T cells in acquired aplastic anemia. Study results and caveats: Patients and controls shared roughly 31 CD8+ CDR3 sequences, highly expressed in patients. CD8+ Simpson's diversity did not differ significantly between patients and controls.

Previously, flow cytometry had revealed CD8+CD57+ cell expansion in the patients chosen for sequencing. Every patient presented with severe acquired aplastic anemia. Patients had undergone no therapy by the time their blood was sampled. V gave up 9 bases and J gave up 4 bases; unmatched junction bases: 6. Germline V gene sequence: CDR1 MRHNA, CDR2 SNTAGT. The CDR3 extends over 16 amino acids. In the case of this clonotype: The antigen is unknown.

Profiles of TCR beta VDJ and CDR3 were generated from a genomic DNA template. TCRdb re-derived calls from the reads in MiXCR, one entry per CDR3 protein. This table has some 150,000 distinct CDR3 sequences, around 75% appearing once. The genes are TRBV6-4 and TRBJ2-1, with TRBD2 identical over 16 bases. The receptor comes from a human donor with aplastic anemia. Sequenced material: sorted CD4+, CD8+, or CD8+CD57+ T cells (not recorded which) from PBMCs. CDR3 sequence reads: CASGGTSGGEYNEQFF. DNA for the CDR3: TGTGCCAGTGGAGGGACTAGCGGGGGGGAATACAATGAGCAGTTCTTC.